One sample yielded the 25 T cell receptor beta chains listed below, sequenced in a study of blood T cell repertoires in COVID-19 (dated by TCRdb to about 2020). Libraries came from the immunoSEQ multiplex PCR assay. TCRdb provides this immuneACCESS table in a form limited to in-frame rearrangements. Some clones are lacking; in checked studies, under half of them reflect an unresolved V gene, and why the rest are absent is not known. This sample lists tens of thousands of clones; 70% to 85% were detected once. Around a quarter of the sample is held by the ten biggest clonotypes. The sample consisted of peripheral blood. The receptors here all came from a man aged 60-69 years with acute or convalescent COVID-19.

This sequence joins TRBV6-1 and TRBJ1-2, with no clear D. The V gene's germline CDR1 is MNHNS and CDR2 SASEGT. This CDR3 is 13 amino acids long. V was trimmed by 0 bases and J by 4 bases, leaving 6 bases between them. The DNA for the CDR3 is TGTGCCAGCAGTGAAGCGGTGAGCTATGGCTACACCTTC. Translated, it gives CASSEAVSYGYTF.

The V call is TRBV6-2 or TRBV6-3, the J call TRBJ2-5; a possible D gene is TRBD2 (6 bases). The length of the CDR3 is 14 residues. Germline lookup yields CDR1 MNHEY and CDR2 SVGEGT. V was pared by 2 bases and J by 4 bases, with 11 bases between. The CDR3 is CASSYTGSLETQYF. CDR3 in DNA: TGTGCCAGCAGTTACACCGGGAGCCTAGAGACCCAGTACTTC.

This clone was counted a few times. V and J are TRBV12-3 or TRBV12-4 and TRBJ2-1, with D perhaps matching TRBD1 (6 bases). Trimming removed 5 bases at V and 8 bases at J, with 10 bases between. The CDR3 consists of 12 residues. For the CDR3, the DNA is TGTGCCAGCAGTCCTCAGGGGTATGAGCAGTTCTTC. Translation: CASSPQGYEQFF.

CDR3 sequence: CASSDGTGADTQYF. In nucleotides, the CDR3 is TGTGCCAGCAGTGACGGGACAGGGGCAGATACGCAGTATTTT. The rearrangement links TRBV6-4 to TRBJ2-3; 10 nucleotides agree with TRBD1. The CDR3 covers 14 residues. V shed 2 bases and J 4 bases; nucleotides not matched to a gene: 0. Germline assignment: CDR1 MRHNA and CDR2 SNTAGT.

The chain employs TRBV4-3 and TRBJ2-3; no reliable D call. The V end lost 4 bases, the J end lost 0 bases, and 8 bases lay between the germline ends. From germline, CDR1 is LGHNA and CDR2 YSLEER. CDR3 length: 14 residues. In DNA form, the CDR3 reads TGCGCCAGCAGCCCATCACTAAGCACAGATACGCAGTATTTT. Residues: CASSPSLSTDTQYF.

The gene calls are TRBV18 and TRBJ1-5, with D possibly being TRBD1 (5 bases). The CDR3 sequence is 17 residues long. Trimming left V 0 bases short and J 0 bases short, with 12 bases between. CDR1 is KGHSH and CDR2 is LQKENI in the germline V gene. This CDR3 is CASSPPGGETSNQPQHF. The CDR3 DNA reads TGTGCCAGCTCACCACCGGGGGGGGAAACTAGCAATCAGCCCCAGCATTTT.

The CDR3 sequence: CASTLGGVNEQFF. The CDR3 region has the DNA TGTGCCAGCACTTTAGGGGGGGTCAATGAGCAGTTCTTC. This chain uses TRBV5-6 with TRBJ2-1; TRBD2 might be the D (7 bases). Per germline, CDR1 SGHDT and CDR2 YYEEEE. V was pared by 6 bases and J by 6 bases, with 13 bases between. This CDR3 has 13 residues.

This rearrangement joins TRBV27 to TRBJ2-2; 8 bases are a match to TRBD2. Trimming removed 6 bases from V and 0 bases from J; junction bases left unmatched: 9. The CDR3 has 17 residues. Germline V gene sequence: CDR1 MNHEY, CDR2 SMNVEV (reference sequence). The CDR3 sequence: CASRGAGGTSNTGELFF. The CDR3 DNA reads TGTGCCAGCAGGGGGGCGGGGGGTACATCGAACACCGGGGAGCTGTTTTTT.

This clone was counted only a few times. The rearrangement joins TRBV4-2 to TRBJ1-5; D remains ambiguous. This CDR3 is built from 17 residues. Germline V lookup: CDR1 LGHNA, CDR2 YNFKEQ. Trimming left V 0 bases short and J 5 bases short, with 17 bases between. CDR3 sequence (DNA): TGTGCCAGCAGCCAAGATGGCGGTGGATTAACTTATCAGCCCCAGCATTTT. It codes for CASSQDGGGLTYQPQHF.

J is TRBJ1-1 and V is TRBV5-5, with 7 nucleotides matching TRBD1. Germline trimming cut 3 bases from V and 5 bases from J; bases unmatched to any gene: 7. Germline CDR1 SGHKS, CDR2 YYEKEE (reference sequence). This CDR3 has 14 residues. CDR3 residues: CASSWRQGETEAFF. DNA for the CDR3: TGTGCCAGCAGCTGGCGACAGGGTGAAACTGAAGCTTTCTTT.

The CDR3 region has the DNA TGCAGTGCCCAAGACAGTGACGAGCAGTACGTC. It is translated as CSAQDSDEQYV. The chain has TRBV20-1 and TRBJ2-7, with a tentative D call TRBD1 (5 bases). Germline V gene lookup returns CDR1 DFQATT and CDR2 SNEGSKA (reference sequence). CDR3 length: 11 amino acids. Trimming pared 6 bases from V and 5 bases from J, leaving 11 bases between.

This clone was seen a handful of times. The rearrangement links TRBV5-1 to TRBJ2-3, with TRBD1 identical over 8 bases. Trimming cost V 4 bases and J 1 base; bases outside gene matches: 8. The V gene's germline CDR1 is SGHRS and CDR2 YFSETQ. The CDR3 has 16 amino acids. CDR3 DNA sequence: TGCGCCAGCAGCCGGCTCGCGGGACAGGGCACAGATACGCAGTATTTT. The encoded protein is CASSRLAGQGTDTQYF.

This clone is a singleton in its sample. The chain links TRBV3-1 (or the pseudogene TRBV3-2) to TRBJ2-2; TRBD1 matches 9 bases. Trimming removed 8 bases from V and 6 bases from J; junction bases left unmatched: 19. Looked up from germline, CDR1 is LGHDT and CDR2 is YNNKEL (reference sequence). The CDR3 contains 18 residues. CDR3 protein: CASGGQGPRGGNAGELFF. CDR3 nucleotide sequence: TGTGCCAGCGGTGGACAGGGGCCGCGCGGGGGAAACGCCGGGGAGCTGTTTTTT.

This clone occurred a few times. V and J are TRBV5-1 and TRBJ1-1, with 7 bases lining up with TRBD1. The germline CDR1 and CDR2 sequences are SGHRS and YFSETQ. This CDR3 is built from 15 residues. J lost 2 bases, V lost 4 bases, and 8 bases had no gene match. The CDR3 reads CASSTTGEPNTEAFF. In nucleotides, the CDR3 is TGCGCCAGCAGCACTACAGGGGAACCTAACACTGAAGCTTTCTTT.

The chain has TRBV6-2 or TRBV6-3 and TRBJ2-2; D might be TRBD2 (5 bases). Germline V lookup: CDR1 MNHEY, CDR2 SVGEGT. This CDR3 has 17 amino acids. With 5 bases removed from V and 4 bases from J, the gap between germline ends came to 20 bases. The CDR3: CASSPYEDPRATGELFF. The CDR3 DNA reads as TGTGCCAGCAGTCCGTATGAGGATCCGCGGGCCACCGGGGAGCTGTTTTTT.

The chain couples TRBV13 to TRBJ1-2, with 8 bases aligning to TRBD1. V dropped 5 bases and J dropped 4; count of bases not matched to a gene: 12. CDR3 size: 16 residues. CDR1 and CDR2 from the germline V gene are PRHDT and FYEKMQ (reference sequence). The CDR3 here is CASSPGSGGAGYGYTF. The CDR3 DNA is TGTGCCAGCAGCCCGGGGTCAGGGGGCGCCGGCTATGGCTACACCTTC.

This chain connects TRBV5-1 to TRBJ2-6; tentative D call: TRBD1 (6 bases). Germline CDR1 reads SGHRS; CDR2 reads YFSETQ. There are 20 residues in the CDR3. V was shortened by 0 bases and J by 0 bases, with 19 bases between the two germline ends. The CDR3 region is CASSLVGPGEPASGANVLTF. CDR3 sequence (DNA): TGCGCCAGCAGCTTGGTCGGACCAGGGGAACCCGCCTCTGGGGCCAACGTCCTGACTTTC.

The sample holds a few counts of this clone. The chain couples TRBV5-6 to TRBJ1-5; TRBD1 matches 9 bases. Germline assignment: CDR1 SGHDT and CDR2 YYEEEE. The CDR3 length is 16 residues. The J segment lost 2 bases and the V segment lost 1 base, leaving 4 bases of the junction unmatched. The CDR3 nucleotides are TGTGCCAGCAGCTTGTGGGGACAGGGACGCAATCAGCCCCAGCATTTT. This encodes CASSLWGQGRNQPQHF. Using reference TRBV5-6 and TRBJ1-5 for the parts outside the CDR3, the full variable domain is DAGVTQSPTHLIKTRGQQVTLRCSPKSGHDTVSWYQQALGQGPQFIFQYYEEEERQRGNFPDRFSGHQFPNYSSELNVNALLLGDSALYLCASSLWGQGRNQPQHFGDGTRLSIL.

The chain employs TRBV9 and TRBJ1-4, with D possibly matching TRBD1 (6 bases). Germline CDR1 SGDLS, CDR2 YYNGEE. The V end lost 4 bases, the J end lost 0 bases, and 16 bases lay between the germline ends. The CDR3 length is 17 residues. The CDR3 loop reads CASSPTTGFATNEKLFF. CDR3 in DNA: TGTGCCAGCAGCCCCACGACAGGTTTTGCAACTAATGAAAAACTGTTTTTT.

The CDR3 DNA sequence: TGTGCCAGCAGTTTTGGTAAGGGGGCCTACGAGCAGTACTTC. Its translation: CASSFGKGAYEQYF. The chain employs TRBV27 and TRBJ2-7, with D possibly matching TRBD1 (6 bases). Germline V CDR1 and CDR2: MNHEY, SMNVEV (reference sequence). The CDR3 has 14 amino acids. V shed 3 bases and J shed 2 bases, with 11 bases lying between them.

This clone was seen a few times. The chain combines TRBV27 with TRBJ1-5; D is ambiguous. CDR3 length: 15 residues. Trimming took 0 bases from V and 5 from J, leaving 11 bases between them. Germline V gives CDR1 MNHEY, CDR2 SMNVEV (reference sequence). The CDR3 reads CASSLSAGIHQPQHF. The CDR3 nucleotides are TGTGCCAGCAGTTTATCAGCGGGGATCCATCAGCCCCAGCATTTT.

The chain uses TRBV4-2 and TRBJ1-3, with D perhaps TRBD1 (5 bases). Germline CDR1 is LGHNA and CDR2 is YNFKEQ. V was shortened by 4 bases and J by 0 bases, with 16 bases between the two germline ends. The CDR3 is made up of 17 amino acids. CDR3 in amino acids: CASSLYQGTNSGNTIYF. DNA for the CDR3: TGTGCCAGCAGCCTCTATCAGGGTACAAACTCTGGAAACACCATATATTTT.

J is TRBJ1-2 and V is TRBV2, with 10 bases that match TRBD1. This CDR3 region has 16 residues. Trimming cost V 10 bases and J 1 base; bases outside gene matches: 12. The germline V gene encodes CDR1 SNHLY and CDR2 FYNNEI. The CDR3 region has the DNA TGTGCCATCTCAGGACAGGGGGTTCAGATTAACTATGGCTACACCTTC. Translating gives CAISGQGVQINYGYTF.

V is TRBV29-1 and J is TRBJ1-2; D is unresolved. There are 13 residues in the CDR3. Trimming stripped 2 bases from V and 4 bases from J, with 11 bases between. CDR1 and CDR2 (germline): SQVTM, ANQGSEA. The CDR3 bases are TGCAGCGTTGAAAATTGGGCAGGCTATGGCTACACCTTC. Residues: CSVENWAGYGYTF.

The DNA of the CDR3 is TGTGCCAGCAGCTTGGCCGAGCTCCACTATTCGATAGTAGGCTACGAGCAGTACTTC. Amino acids: CASSLAELHYSIVGYEQYF. The chain is built from TRBV5-5 and TRBJ2-7; D is ambiguous. CDR3 length: 19 amino acids. Deletions cut 0 bases from V and 3 bases from J, with 25 bases between. CDR1 is SGHKS, CDR2 YYEKEE, per germline (reference sequence).